This TCR beta chain was identified in a study of PD-L1 blockade in urothelial cancer. Looking at the study overall: Blood analysis was done at 3 weeks (second dose) and 6 weeks after treatment began.

Clones were sequenced by immunoSEQ multiplex PCR, and TCRdb holds only the in-frame ones, with some missing. Of about 79,000 clones listed, about 85% were seen once; the top ten hold 6.7%. Germline CDR1 and CDR2: SGDLS and YYNGEE. V lost 4 bases, J lost 5 bases, and 7 bases stayed unmatched. The CDR3 spans 15 residues. The sample's time point: pretreatment peripheral blood. Urothelial carcinoma, locally advanced or metastatic, affected the patients. The sequence came from a man aged 40-49 years with urothelial cancer. The sequences come from PBMCs, collected around atezolizumab (anti-PD-L1) treatment. J is TRBJ2-3 and V is TRBV9, with 10 bases identical to TRBD2. CDR3 residues: CASSSSGSQGDTQYF. DNA for the CDR3: TGTGCCAGCAGCTCTAGCGGGAGTCAGGGAGATACGCAGTATTTT. The full variable domain, rest sourced from reference TRBV9 and TRBJ2-3, is DSGVTQTPKHLITATGQRVTLRCSPRSGDLSVYWYQQSLDQGLQFLIQYYNGEERAKGNILERFSAQQFPDLHSELNLSSLELGDSALYFCASSSSGSQGDTQYFGPGTRLTVL.